One sample yielded the 17 T cell receptor beta chains listed below, sequenced in a study of early T cells in non-severe SARS-CoV-2 infection. TCRdb redid the calling of the 5' RACE reads with MiXCR, one entry per CDR3 protein. The sample holds about 60,000 distinct CDR3 sequences, around 5.2% seen once. Sequenced: whole blood. The receptors were sampled from an adult who was a healthcare worker with PCR-confirmed SARS-CoV-2 infection or an uninfected control (not recorded which).

The rearrangement joins TRBV6-6 to TRBJ1-1; weak D call: TRBD1 (5 bases). The V and J ends lost 7 bases and 1 base respectively, with 16 bases between them. CDR3 length: 15 amino acids. From germline, CDR1 is MNHNY and CDR2 SVGAGI (reference sequence). In DNA form, the CDR3 reads TGTGCCAGCACTACTCCGAACAGGCGGAACACTGAAGCTTTCTTT. It translates to CASTTPNRRNTEAFF.

This clonotype was counted many times. In DNA, the CDR3 is TGTGCCAGCAGCATAGCAAGCAATGAGCAGTTCTTC. This gives the protein CASSIASNEQFF. This chain joins TRBV4-2 and TRBJ2-1, with D unresolved. CDR3 length: 12 residues. Germline V gene lookup returns CDR1 LGHNA and CDR2 YNFKEQ. Trimming left V 5 bases short and J 6 bases short, with 8 bases between.

This clonotype has ten or more counts. This chain joins TRBV11-2 and TRBJ1-5; no clear D. The V end was cut by 1 base, the J end by 0 bases, with 13 bases between. The length of the CDR3 is 17 residues. The germline V gene has CDR1 SGHAT and CDR2 FQNNGV. The CDR3 region is CASSLGGRLDSNQPQHF. The CDR3 nucleotides are TGTGCCAGCAGCTTAGGTGGGAGATTGGATAGCAATCAGCCCCAGCATTTT.

This clonotype was detected only a few times. The chain carries TRBV20-1 and TRBJ2-5, with unresolved D. The germline V and J ends were trimmed by 0 bases and 2 bases, with 10 bases remaining between them. The CDR3 is 14 residues long. Germline lookup yields CDR1 DFQATT and CDR2 SNEGSKA (reference sequence). CDR3 loop: CSARDWQLQETQYF. In nucleotides, the CDR3 is TGCAGTGCTAGAGATTGGCAGCTACAAGAGACCCAGTACTTC.

This clonotype was observed at least ten times. V usage is TRBV7-9 and J usage is TRBJ1-1; 7 positions match TRBD1. Germline V CDR1 and CDR2: SEHNR, FQNEAQ (reference sequence). The junction had 5 bases not matched to a gene; V was cut back by 5 bases and J by 5 bases. The CDR3 is made up of 13 amino acids. The CDR3 here is CASSPRRGTEAFF. In DNA, the CDR3 is TGTGCCAGCAGCCCCCGCAGGGGGACTGAAGCTTTCTTT.

This clonotype has more than one count but fewer than ten. V is TRBV29-1 and J is TRBJ1-3; perhaps TRBD1 as D (6 bases). The CDR3 consists of 15 residues. CDR1 and CDR2 from the germline V gene are SQVTM and ANQGSEA. The V end was cut by 6 bases, the J end by 0 bases, with 15 bases between. The DNA of the CDR3 is TGCAGCGTGAGGCCGGTGACAGGCTCTGGAAACACCATATATTTT. Translation gives CSVRPVTGSGNTIYF. Looking up the rest from reference TRBV29-1 and TRBJ1-3 gives the full variable domain: SAVISQKPSRDICQRGTSLTIQCQVDSQVTMMFWYRQQPGQSLTLIATANQGSEATYESGFVIDKFPISRPNLTFSTLTVSNMSPEDSSIYLCSVRPVTGSGNTIYFGEGSWLTVV.

There are many counts of this clonotype. The chain recombines TRBV11-3 with TRBJ2-3; no clear D. This CDR3 spans 14 amino acids. Deletions cut 2 bases from V and 0 bases from J, with 6 bases between. Germline-derived CDR1 and CDR2 are SGHNT and YENEEA. CDR3 sequence reads: CASSLTSSTDTQYF. CDR3 nucleotides: TGTGCCAGCAGCTTAACATCTAGCACAGATACGCAGTATTTT. The full variable domain, rest sourced from reference TRBV11-3 and TRBJ2-3, is EAGVVQSPRYKIIEKKQPVAFWCNPISGHNTLYWYLQNLGQGPELLIRYENEEAVDDSQLPKDRFSAERLKGVDSTLKIQPAELGDSAVYLCASSLTSSTDTQYFGPGTRLTVL.

This clonotype was observed at least ten times. The genes are TRBV6-2 or TRBV6-3 and TRBJ1-1; unclear D gene. V lost 6 bases and J lost 3, with 11 bases in between. CDR3 length equals 13 residues. Germline CDR1 is MNHEY and CDR2 is SVGEGT. This chain's CDR3 is CASSLDRDTEAFF. CDR3 DNA: TGTGCCAGCAGCCTTGACCGGGACACTGAAGCTTTCTTT.

This clonotype has more than one count but fewer than ten. This chain connects TRBV20-1 to TRBJ1-2; D is undetermined. In germline, CDR1 is DFQATT, CDR2 SNEGSKA (reference sequence). Trimming took 6 bases from V and 2 from J, leaving 16 bases between them. CDR3 length: 14 residues. CDR3 bases: TGCAGTGCCCCCCCCCCTCTTTCCAACTATGGCTACACCTTC. Its translation: CSAPPPLSNYGYTF.

This clonotype has a count of ten or more. This chain links TRBV24-1 with TRBJ1-4; no definite D call. The CDR3 consists of 14 residues. Germline CDR1 KGHDR, CDR2 SFDVKD. The V and J ends lost 4 bases and 8 bases respectively, with 13 bases between them. This CDR3 is CATSETGSGEKLFF. The CDR3 DNA is TGTGCCACCAGTGAAACCGGGAGCGGGGAAAAACTGTTTTTT.

The chain combines TRBV6-2 or TRBV6-3 with TRBJ1-2, with no clear D. Trimming stripped 5 bases from V and 6 bases from J, with 22 bases between. CDR1 is MNHEY and CDR2 is SVGEGT in the germline V gene. This CDR3 spans 16 amino acids. Written as DNA, the CDR3 is TGTGCCAGCAGTCCTCCCGGAGGCCGCCAAGGGAATGGCTACACCTTC. Amino acids: CASSPPGGRQGNGYTF.

This clonotype was counted at least ten times. The gene calls are TRBV7-6 and TRBJ1-1, with TRBD1 matching 9 bases. This CDR3 region has 16 residues. V gave up 1 base and J gave up 0 bases; unmatched junction bases: 3. From germline, CDR1 is SGHVS and CDR2 FNYEAQ. CDR3 sequence (DNA): TGTGCCAGCAGCTTAGGGACAGGGGCTATGAACACTGAAGCTTTCTTT. Translated, it gives CASSLGTGAMNTEAFF.

This clonotype was counted at least ten times. The gene calls are TRBV29-1 and TRBJ1-1; 7 nucleotides line up with TRBD1. V shed 7 bases and J 0 bases; nucleotides not matched to a gene: 8. The CDR3 is 14 residues long. The germline CDR1 and CDR2 sequences are SQVTM and ANQGSEA. The DNA of the CDR3 is TGCAGCGCCACTGTGGGACAGATGAACACTGAAGCTTTCTTT. Translation: CSATVGQMNTEAFF. Full variable domain (missing parts from reference TRBV29-1 and TRBJ1-1): SAVISQKPSRDICQRGTSLTIQCQVDSQVTMMFWYRQQPGQSLTLIATANQGSEATYESGFVIDKFPISRPNLTFSTLTVSNMSPEDSSIYLCSATVGQMNTEAFFGQGTRLTVV.

The rearrangement links TRBV14 to TRBJ1-1, with 8 positions matching TRBD1. The CDR3 consists of 13 residues. J was trimmed by 7 bases and V by 4 bases; bases with no gene match: 5. Germline values: CDR1 SGHDN, CDR2 FVKESK. The DNA of the CDR3 is TGTGCCAGCAGCCGACAGGGGAAAGGTGAAGCTTTCTTT. The encoded protein is CASSRQGKGEAFF.

This clonotype was seen at least ten times. The chain uses TRBV6-2 or TRBV6-3 and TRBJ1-1; 10 positions match TRBD1. The V gene end was trimmed by 5 bases and the J gene end by 3 bases; junction bases not matched to a gene: 9. The CDR3 is made up of 16 amino acids. Germline loops: CDR1 MNHEY, CDR2 SVGEGT. Here the CDR3 reads CASSPTGGLFDTEAFF. The DNA of the CDR3 is TGTGCCAGCAGTCCGACAGGGGGCTTGTTCGACACTGAAGCTTTCTTT.

The sample holds many counts of this clonotype. V is TRBV7-2 and J is TRBJ2-3, with 15 nucleotides matching TRBD2. In germline, CDR1 is SGHTA, CDR2 FQGNSA. J gave up 4 bases and V 5 bases, and 13 bases lay outside the gene matches. The CDR3 contains 19 residues. The CDR3 loop reads CASSPRRTSGGASSDTQYF. The CDR3 DNA reads as TGTGCCAGCAGCCCGAGACGGACTAGCGGGGGGGCCAGCTCAGATACGCAGTATTTT.

V gene TRBV5-8 combines with J gene TRBJ2-5; TRBD2 agrees at 12 bases. V dropped 0 bases and J dropped 4; count of bases not matched to a gene: 7. The CDR3 covers 17 residues. CDR1 and CDR2 (germline): SGHTS, YDEGEE. The CDR3 spells CASSLATSGGPRETQYF. In DNA, the CDR3 is TGTGCCAGCAGCTTGGCCACTAGCGGGGGGCCGAGAGAGACCCAGTACTTC.